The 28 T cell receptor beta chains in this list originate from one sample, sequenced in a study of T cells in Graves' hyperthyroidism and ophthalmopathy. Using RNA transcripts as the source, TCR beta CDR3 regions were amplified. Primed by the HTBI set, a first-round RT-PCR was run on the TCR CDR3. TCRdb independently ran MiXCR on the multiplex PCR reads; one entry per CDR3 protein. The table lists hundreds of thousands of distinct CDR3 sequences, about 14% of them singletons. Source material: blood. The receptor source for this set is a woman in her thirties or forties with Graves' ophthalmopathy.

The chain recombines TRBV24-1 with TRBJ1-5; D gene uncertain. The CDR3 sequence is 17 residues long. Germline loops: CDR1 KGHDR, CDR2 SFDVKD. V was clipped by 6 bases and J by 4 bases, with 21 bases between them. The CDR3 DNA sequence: TGTGCCACCAGTTACTCGTATGACACGACGGGAAATCAGCCCCAGCATTTT. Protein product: CATSYSYDTTGNQPQHF.

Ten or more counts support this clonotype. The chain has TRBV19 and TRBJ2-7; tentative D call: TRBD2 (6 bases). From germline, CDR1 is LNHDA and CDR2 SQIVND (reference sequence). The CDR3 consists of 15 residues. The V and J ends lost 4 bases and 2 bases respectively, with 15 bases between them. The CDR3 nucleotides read TGTGCCAGTAGTAAAAGCGGGCTAGACACCTACGAGCAGTACTTC. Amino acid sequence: CASSKSGLDTYEQYF.

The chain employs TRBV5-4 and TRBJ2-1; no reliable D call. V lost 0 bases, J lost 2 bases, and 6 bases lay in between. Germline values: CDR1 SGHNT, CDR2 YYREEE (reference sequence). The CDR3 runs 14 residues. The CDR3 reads CASSLEVTYNEQFF. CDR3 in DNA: TGTGCCAGCAGCTTGGAGGTCACCTACAATGAGCAGTTCTTC.

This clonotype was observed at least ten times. Written as DNA, the CDR3 is TGTGCCAGCAGTCCGCTTCCAGGGGATCTTAACACTGAAGCTTTCTTT. Translated, it gives CASSPLPGDLNTEAFF. This chain links TRBV6-2 or TRBV6-3 with TRBJ1-1; D might be TRBD1 (6 bases). This CDR3 is 16 amino acids long. The germline gives CDR1 MNHEY, CDR2 SVGEGT. V lost 5 bases to trimming and J lost 2 bases, with 18 bases between them.

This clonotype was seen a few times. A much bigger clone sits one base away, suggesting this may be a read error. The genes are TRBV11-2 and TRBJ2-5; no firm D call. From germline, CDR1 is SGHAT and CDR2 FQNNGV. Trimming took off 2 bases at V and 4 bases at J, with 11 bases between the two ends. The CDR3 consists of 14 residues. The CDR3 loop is CASSLLPDLETQYF. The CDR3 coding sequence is TGTGCCAGCAGCTTATTGCCAGACCTAGAGACCCAGTACTTC.

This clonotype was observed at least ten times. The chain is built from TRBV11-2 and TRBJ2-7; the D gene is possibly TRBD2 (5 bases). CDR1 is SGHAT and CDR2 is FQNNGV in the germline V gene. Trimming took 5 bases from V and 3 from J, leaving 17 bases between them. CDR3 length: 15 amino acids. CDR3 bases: TGTGCCAGCAGCCCACCGACTAAGAGTGTCTACGAGCAGTACTTC. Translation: CASSPPTKSVYEQYF.

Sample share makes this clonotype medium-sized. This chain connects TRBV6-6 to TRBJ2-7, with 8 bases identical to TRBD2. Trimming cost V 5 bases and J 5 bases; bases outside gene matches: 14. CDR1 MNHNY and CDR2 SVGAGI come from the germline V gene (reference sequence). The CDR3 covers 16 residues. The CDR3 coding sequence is TGTGCCAGCAGTCAGGGACTAGAAGTCGGTCTGAACGAGCAGTACTTC. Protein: CASSQGLEVGLNEQYF.

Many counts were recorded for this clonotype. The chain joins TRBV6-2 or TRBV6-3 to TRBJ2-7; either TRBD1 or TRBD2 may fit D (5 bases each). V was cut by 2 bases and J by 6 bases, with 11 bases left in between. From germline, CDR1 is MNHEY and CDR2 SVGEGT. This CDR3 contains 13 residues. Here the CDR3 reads CASSYRLGTEQYF. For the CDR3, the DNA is TGTGCCAGCAGTTACCGTCTAGGGACCGAGCAGTACTTC.

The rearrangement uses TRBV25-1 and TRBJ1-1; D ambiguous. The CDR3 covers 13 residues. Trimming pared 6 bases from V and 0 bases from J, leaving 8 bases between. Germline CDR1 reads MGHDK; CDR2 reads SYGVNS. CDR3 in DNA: TGTGCCAGCAGCAATGGAGTGAACACTGAAGCTTTCTTT. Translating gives CASSNGVNTEAFF.

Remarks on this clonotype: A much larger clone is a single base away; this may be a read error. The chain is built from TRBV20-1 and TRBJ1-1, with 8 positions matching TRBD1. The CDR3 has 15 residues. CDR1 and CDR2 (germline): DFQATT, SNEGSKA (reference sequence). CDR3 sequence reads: CNARDLGQGFTEAFF. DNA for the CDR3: TGCAATGCTAGAGATCTAGGACAGGGCTTCACTGAAGCTTTCTTT.

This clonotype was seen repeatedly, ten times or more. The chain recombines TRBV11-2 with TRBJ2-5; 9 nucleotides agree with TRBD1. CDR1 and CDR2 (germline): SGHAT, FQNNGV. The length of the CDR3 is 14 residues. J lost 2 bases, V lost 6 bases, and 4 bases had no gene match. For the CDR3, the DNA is TGTGCCAGCAGACCGGGGACAGGGCAAGAGACCCAGTACTTC. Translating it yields CASRPGTGQETQYF. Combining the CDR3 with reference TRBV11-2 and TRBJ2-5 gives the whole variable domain EAGVAQSPRYKIIEKRQSVAFWCNPISGHATLYWYQQILGQGPKLLIQFQNNGVVDDSQLPKDRFSAERLKGVDSTLKIQPAKLEDSAVYLCASRPGTGQETQYFGPGTRLLVL.

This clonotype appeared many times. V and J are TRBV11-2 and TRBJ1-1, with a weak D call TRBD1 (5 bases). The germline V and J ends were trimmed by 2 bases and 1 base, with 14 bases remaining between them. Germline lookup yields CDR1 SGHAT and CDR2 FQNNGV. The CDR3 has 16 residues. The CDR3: CASSLLRGPANTEAFF. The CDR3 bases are TGTGCCAGCAGCTTATTGAGGGGCCCCGCGAACACTGAAGCTTTCTTT. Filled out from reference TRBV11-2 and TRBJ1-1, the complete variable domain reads EAGVAQSPRYKIIEKRQSVAFWCNPISGHATLYWYQQILGQGPKLLIQFQNNGVVDDSQLPKDRFSAERLKGVDSTLKIQPAKLEDSAVYLCASSLLRGPANTEAFFGQGTRLTVV.

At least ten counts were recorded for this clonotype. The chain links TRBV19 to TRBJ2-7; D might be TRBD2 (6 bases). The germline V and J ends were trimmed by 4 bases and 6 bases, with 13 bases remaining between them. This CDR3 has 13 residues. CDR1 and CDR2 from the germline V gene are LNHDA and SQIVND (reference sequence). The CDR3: CASSSQEGTEQYF. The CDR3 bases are TGTGCCAGTAGTAGCCAGGAGGGAACCGAGCAGTACTTC.

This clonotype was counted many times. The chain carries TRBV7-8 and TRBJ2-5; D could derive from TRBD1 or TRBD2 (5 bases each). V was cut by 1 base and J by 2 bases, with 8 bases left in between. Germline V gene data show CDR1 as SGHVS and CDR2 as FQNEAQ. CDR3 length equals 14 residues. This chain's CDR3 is CASSLGGWQETQYF. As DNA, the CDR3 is TGTGCCAGCAGCTTAGGGGGGTGGCAAGAGACCCAGTACTTC.

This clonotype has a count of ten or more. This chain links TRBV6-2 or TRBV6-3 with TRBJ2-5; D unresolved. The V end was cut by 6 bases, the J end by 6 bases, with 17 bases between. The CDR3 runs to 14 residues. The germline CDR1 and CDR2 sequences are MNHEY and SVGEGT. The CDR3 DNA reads TGTGCCAGCAGAACTACGACACGTACTAAGACCCAGTACTTC. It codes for CASRTTTRTKTQYF.

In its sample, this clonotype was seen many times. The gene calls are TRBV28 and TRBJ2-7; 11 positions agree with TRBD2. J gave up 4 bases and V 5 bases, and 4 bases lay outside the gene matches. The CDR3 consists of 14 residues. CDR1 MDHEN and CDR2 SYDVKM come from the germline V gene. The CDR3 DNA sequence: TGTGCCAGCAGTCTGGGACTAGCGGAATACGAGCAGTACTTC. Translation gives CASSLGLAEYEQYF.

The CDR3 is CAHGDFSGNTIYF. The CDR3 region has the DNA TGTGCCCACGGGGACTTCTCTGGAAACACCATATATTTT. This chain links TRBV19 with TRBJ1-3; tentative D call: TRBD1 (5 bases). This CDR3 is built from 13 residues. Deletions cut 11 bases from V and 0 bases from J, with 11 bases between. CDR1 and CDR2 (germline): LNHDA, SQIVND (reference sequence).

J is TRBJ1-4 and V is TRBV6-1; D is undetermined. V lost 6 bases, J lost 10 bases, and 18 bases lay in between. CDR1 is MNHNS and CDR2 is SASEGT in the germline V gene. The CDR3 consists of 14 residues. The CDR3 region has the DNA TGTGCCAGCAGGAAGGCGGCTCCGGCTGGAAAACTGTTTTTT. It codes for CASRKAAPAGKLFF.

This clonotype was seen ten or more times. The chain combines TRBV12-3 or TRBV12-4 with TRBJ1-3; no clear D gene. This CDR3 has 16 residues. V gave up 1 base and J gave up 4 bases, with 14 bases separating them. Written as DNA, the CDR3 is TGTGCCAGCAGTTTAGGATCCAACCGGGTCGGAAACACCATATATTTT. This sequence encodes CASSLGSNRVGNTIYF.

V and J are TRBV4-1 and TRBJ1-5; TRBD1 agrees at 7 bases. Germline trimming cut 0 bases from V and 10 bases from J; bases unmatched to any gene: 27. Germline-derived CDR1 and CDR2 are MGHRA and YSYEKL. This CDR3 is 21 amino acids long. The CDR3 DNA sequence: TGCGCCAGCAGCCAAGATTTATACCGGTACAGGGGTCTATTCTTTCGGGTTCCCCAGCATTTT. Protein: CASSQDLYRYRGLFFRVPQHF.

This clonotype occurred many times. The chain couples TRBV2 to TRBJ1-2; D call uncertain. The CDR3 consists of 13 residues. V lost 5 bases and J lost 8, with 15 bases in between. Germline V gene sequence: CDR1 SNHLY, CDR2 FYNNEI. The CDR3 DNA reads TGTGCCAGCAGTCTCGGACGGGAAGGGGGCTACACCTTC. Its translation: CASSLGREGGYTF. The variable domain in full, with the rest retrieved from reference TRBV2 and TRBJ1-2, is EPEVTQTPSHQVTQMGQEVILRCVPISNHLYFYWYRQILGQKVEFLVSFYNNEISEKSEIFDDQFSVERPDGSNFTLKIRSTKLEDSAMYFCASSLGREGGYTFGSGTRLTVV.

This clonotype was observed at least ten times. CDR3 nucleotide sequence: TGCAGTGCTAGGGAGCTTGGGACTAGCAAGGTGTACGAGCAGTACTTC. This codes for CSARELGTSKVYEQYF. The chain has TRBV20-1 and TRBJ2-7; 9 bases align to TRBD2. The CDR3 runs 16 residues. V shed 3 bases, J shed 4 bases, and the junction held 13 bases outside the gene matches. Per the germline V gene, CDR1 is DFQATT and CDR2 is SNEGSKA (reference sequence).

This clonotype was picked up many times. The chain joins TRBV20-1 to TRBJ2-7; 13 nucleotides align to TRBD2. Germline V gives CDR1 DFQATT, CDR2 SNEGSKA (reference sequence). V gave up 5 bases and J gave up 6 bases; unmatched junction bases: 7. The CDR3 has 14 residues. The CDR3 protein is CSAGLLAGGTEQYF. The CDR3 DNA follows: TGCAGTGCTGGATTACTAGCGGGAGGGACCGAGCAGTACTTC.

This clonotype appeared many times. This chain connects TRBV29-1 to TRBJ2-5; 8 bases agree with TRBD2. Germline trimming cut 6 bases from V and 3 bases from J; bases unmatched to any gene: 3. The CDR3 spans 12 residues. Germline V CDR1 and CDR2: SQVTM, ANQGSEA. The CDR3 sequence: CSVTLAEETQYF. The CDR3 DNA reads TGCAGCGTGACACTAGCGGAAGAGACCCAGTACTTC. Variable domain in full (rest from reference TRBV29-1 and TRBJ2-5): SAVISQKPSRDICQRGTSLTIQCQVDSQVTMMFWYRQQPGQSLTLIATANQGSEATYESGFVIDKFPISRPNLTFSTLTVSNMSPEDSSIYLCSVTLAEETQYFGPGTRLLVL.

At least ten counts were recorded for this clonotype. Here the CDR3 DNA reads TGTGCCAGTAGTATTGTGGGGCCTGGAGTTGGGGCGGTTTACGAGCAGTACTTC. Its translation is CASSIVGPGVGAVYEQYF. The J gene is TRBJ2-7, the V gene TRBV19; D is possibly TRBD1 (5 bases). Trimming shortened V by 3 bases and J by 4 bases, and 25 bases separated the two germline ends. This CDR3 has 18 residues. Per germline, CDR1 LNHDA and CDR2 SQIVND (reference sequence). The complete variable domain, with remaining parts taken from reference TRBV19 and TRBJ2-7, reads DGGITQSPKYLFRKEGQNVTLSCEQNLNHDAMYWYRQDPGQGLRLIYYSQIVNDFQKGDIAEGYSVSREKKESFPLTVTSAQKNPTAFYLCASSIVGPGVGAVYEQYFGPGTRLTVT.

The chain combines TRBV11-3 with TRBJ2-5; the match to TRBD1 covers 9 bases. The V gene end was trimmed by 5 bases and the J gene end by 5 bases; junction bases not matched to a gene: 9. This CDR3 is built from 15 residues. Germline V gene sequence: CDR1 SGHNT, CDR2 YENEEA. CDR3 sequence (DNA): TGTGCCAGCAGCGCCGAACAGGGGGCGCGGGAGACCCAGTACTTC. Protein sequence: CASSAEQGARETQYF.

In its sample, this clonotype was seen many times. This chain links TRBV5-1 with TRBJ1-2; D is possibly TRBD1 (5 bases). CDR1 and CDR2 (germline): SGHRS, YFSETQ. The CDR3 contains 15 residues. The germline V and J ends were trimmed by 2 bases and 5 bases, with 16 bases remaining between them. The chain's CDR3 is CASSFSFRDIYGYTF. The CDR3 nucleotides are TGCGCCAGCAGCTTTTCTTTCAGGGATATTTATGGCTACACCTTC.

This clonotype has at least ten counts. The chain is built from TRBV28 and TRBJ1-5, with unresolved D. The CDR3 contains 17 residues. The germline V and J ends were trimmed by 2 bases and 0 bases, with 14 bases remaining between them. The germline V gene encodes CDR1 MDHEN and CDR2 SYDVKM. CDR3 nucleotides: TGTGCCAGCAGTTTAGGGTCGACAAGACCTAGCAATCAGCCCCAGCATTTT. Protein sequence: CASSLGSTRPSNQPQHF.